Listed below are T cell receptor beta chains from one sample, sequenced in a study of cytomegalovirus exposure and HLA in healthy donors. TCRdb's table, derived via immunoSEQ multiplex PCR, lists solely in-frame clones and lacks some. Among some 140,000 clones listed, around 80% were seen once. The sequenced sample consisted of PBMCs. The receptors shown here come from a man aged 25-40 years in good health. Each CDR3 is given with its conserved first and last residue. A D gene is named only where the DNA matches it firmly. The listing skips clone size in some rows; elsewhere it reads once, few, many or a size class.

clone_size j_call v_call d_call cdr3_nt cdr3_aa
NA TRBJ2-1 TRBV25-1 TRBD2 TGTGCCAGCAGTCGGGGGGGCGGTGTGCAGTTCTTC CASSRGGGVQFF
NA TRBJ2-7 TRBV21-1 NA TGTGCCAGCAGTCCGGTATCAGACAGGGGTGGGTGCTACGAGCAGTACTTC CASSPVSDRGGCYEQYF
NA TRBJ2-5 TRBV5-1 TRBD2 TGCGCCAGCAGCTCGGAACTAGCGGCTCAAGAGACCCAGTACTTC CASSSELAAQETQYF
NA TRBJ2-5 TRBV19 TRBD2 TGTGCCAGTTCGAAAGCGGGAGGGGTCCAAGAGACCCAGTACTTC CASSKAGGVQETQYF
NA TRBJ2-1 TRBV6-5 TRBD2 TGTGCCAGCAGTTATGAGGGGACTAGCGGGAGAGTTGAGCAGTTCTTC CASSYEGTSGRVEQFF
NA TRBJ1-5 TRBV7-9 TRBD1 TGTTCCAGCAGCTTAGCAGGGACAGAAAGCAATCAGCCCCAGCATTTT CSSSLAGTESNQPQHF
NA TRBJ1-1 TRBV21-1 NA TGTGCCAGCAGCAAAGAGGACAGGGGAAACACTGAAGCTTTCTTT CASSKEDRGNTEAFF
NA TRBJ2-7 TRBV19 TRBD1 TGTGCCAGCAGGGCCGGGACCGCAGGGGGCGAGCAGTACTTC CASRAGTAGGEQYF
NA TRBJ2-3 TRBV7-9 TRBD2 TGTGCCAGCAGCCCGGAGAGCGGGAGAAATACGGATACGCAGTATTTT CASSPESGRNTDTQYF
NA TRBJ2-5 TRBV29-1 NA TGCAGCGCCCCGGAGCTAGGGGAGGAAGAGACCCAGTACTTC CSAPELGEEETQYF
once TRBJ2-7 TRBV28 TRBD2 TGTGCCAGCAGTCCCCCCGCGGGAGAGGGAACCTACGAGCAGTACTTC CASSPPAGEGTYEQYF
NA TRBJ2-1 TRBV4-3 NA TGCGCCAGCAGCCAAGATCAGGCGACCTACAATGAGCAGTTCTTC CASSQDQATYNEQFF
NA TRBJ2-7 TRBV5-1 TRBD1 TGCGCCAGCAACCCCGGACAGGGGGCGCGAGAGCAGTACTTC CASNPGQGAREQYF
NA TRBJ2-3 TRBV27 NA TGTGCCAGCAGTTTATCGCGGGTTACAGATACGCAGTATTTT CASSLSRVTDTQYF
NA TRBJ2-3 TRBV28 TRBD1 TGTGCCAGCAGATTGACAGGGGATAGCACAGATACGCAGTATTTT CASRLTGDSTDTQYF
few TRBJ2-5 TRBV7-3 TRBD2 TGTGCCAGCAGCCTAAGCGGGGCACAAGAGACCCAGTACTTC CASSLSGAQETQYF
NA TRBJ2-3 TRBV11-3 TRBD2 TGTGCCAGCAGCACGGGACTAGCGGCGAGCACAGATACGCAGTATTTT CASSTGLAASTDTQYF
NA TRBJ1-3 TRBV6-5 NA TGTGCCAGCAGTTACACCGGGGGGCACGGAAACACCATATATTTT CASSYTGGHGNTIYF
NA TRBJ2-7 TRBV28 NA TGTGCCAGCAGTTCCCCTGGGGAGGCATCGGAGCAGTACTTC CASSSPGEASEQYF
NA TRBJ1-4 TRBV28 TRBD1 TGTGCCAGCAGTTTATCGAGCGGGACAGGGGGCGAAAAACTGTTTTTT CASSLSSGTGGEKLFF
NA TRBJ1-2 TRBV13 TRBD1 TGTGCCAGCAGCTCAGACGGGACAGGGAGAAACTATGGCTACACCTTC CASSSDGTGRNYGYTF
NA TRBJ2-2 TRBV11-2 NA TGTGCCAGCAGCCCAGTTAACACCGGGGAGCTGTTTTTT CASSPVNTGELFF
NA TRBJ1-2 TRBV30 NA TGTCCTACGACCCAGGGTGAAGCGGGCTACACCTTC CPTTQGEAGYTF
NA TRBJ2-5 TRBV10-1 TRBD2 TGCGCCACACAACGGACTAGCGGAGAGACCCAGTACTTC CATQRTSGETQYF
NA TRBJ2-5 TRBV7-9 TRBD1 TGTTCCAGCAGCTCCCCGGCCCGGAGGACAGGGGAGACCCAGTACTTC CSSSSPARRTGETQYF
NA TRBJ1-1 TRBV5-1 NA TGCGCCAGCAGCTCTGGCGGGTGGGGAGCGAACACTGAAGCTTTCTTT CASSSGGWGANTEAFF
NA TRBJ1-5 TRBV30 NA TGTGCCTGGAGTGTCAGGGACAATCAGCCCCAGCATTTT CAWSVRDNQPQHF
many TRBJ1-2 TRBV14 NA TGTGCCAGCAGCCGAGGCGCCCGCAGCTATGGCTACACCTTC CASSRGARSYGYTF
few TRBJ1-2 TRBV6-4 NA TGTGCCAGCAGCCCTAGCGACCGAAACTATGGCTACACCTTC CASSPSDRNYGYTF